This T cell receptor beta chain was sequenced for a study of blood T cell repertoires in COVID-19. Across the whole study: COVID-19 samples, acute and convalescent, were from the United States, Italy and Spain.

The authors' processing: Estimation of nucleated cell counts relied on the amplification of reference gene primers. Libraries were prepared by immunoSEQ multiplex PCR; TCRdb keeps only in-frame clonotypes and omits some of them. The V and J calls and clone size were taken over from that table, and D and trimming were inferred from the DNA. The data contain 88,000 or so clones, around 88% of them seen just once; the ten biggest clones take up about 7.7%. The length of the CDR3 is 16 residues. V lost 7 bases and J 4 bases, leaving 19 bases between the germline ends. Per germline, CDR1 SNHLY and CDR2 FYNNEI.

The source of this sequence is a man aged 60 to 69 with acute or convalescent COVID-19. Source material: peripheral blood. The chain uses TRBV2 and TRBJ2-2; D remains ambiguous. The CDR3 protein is CASKTSGNLFTGELFF. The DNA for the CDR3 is TGTGCCAGCAAAACGTCTGGCAACCTCTTCACCGGGGAGCTGTTTTTT.